Shown below are 8 T cell receptor beta chains from a single sample sequenced in a study of patients and donors after allogeneic stem cell transplantation (TCRdb year 2020). Libraries were constructed by RT-PCR. Instrument on record: NextSeq 550. TCRdb ran its own pipeline on the public reads, namely fastp trimming at Q25 and MiXCR clone calling, and kept in-frame beta chains. Records with the same CDR3 protein are collapsed into one entry carrying the most frequent genes and DNA. This sample has about 110,000 distinct CDR3 sequences in its table, and 35% of those were observed once. 25% to 35% of the sample lies in the top ten. The sequencing sample was made of blood, either unsorted or a sorted T cell fraction (not recorded which). The receptors were gathered from a human donor who was either an allogeneic HSCT recipient or a stem cell or donor lymphocyte infusion donor (not recorded which). It is not recorded whose cells these are; they may come from a transplant donor.

The chain is built from TRBV27 and TRBJ1-2; 10 bases match TRBD1. The CDR3 is 15 residues long. Unmatched junction bases numbered 8, after V lost 8 bases and J lost 2 bases. Germline-derived CDR1 and CDR2 are MNHEY and SMNVEV (reference sequence). CDR3 loop: CASGRGTGENYGYTF. As DNA, the CDR3 is TGTGCCAGCGGGCGAGGGACAGGGGAAAACTATGGCTACACCTTC.

This chain connects TRBV10-3 to TRBJ2-7; 14 bases fit TRBD2. This CDR3 has 17 amino acids. The V gene end was trimmed by 2 bases and the J gene end by 5 bases; junction bases not matched to a gene: 8. CDR1 and CDR2 (germline): ENHRY, SYGVKD. The CDR3 spells CAISEPGTSGSQHEQYF. For the CDR3, the DNA is TGTGCCATCAGTGAGCCAGGGACTAGCGGGAGCCAACACGAGCAGTACTTC.

This chain joins TRBV28 and TRBJ1-2, with TRBD1 identical over 8 bases. The CDR3 runs to 15 residues. Losses at the gene ends were 2 bases for V and 3 bases for J; bases not matched to a gene: 5. Germline CDR1 is MDHEN and CDR2 is SYDVKM. CDR3 sequence reads: CASSLGGTGDYGYTF. The CDR3 DNA sequence: TGTGCCAGCAGTTTAGGGGGGACAGGTGACTATGGCTACACCTTC.

This clonotype was observed a handful of times. This chain links TRBV5-1 with TRBJ2-7; D may be TRBD2 (6 bases). Germline V CDR1 and CDR2: SGHRS, YFSETQ. CDR3 length: 14 amino acids. V was trimmed by 3 bases and J by 6 bases, leaving 16 bases between them. DNA for the CDR3: TGCGCCAGCAGCTCCGGCCCCGCGGGGAGCGAGCAGTACTTC. Its translation: CASSSGPAGSEQYF.

This clonotype has at least ten counts. The chain recombines TRBV20-1 with TRBJ2-1, with a weak D call TRBD2 (6 bases). The CDR3 is made up of 16 amino acids. The V gene lost 4 bases and the J gene lost 1 base, with 17 bases spanning the gap. CDR1 is DFQATT and CDR2 is SNEGSKA in the germline V gene (reference sequence). DNA for the CDR3: TGCAGTGCTATAGCCTTCGGGAGTAAATCCTACAATGAGCAGTTCTTC. It specifies CSAIAFGSKSYNEQFF.

The chain carries TRBV25-1 and TRBJ2-7; no clear D. CDR1 MGHDK and CDR2 SYGVNS come from the germline V gene. The CDR3 has 12 amino acids. V lost 7 bases and J 5 bases, leaving 12 bases between the germline ends. The CDR3 loop is CASTPRGDEQYF. CDR3 DNA: TGTGCCAGCACCCCCCGTGGGGACGAGCAGTACTTC.

This clonotype was detected only a few times. CDR3 sequence reads: CATGLSGTGELFF. The CDR3 coding sequence is TGTGCCACGGGACTGTCTGGCACCGGGGAGCTGTTTTTT. The chain couples TRBV12-3 or TRBV12-4 to TRBJ2-2; TRBD2 might be the D (6 bases). CDR3 length: 13 amino acids. V was shortened by 10 bases and J by 4 bases, with 13 bases between the two germline ends.

This clonotype has a handful of counts. This chain connects TRBV5-1 to TRBJ2-2; 11 positions match TRBD2. Germline CDR1 and CDR2: SGHRS and YFSETQ. The CDR3 covers 14 residues. The V gene end was trimmed by 6 bases and the J gene end by 7 bases; junction bases not matched to a gene: 5. The CDR3 nucleotides read TGCGCCAGCACACTAGCGGGAGCGCTCGGGGAGCTGTTTTTT. It is translated as CASTLAGALGELFF.